This T cell receptor beta chain was sequenced for a study of radiation and T cells in renal cell carcinoma. Across the study: Nephrectomy followed 15 Gy stereotactic body radiation by 4 weeks.

Time point specified: blood 2 weeks post-SBRT. Indicated treatment: 15 Gy SBRT to primary tumor, nephrectomy 4 weeks later. Clones were sequenced by immunoSEQ multiplex PCR, and TCRdb holds only the in-frame ones, with some missing. The sample includes 100,000 to 150,000 clones, about 81% seen only once; the top ten take around 2%. Details on this clone: No antigen is known for it.

General study findings and limits: Top tumor clonotypes rose in blood 2 weeks post-radiation, then contracted. Without pretreatment biopsies, baseline tumor clonotype presence was undetermined.

This clonotype originated in a woman aged 55-70 years with renal cell carcinoma. The sequencing here drew on blood, taken from a patient whose treatment included radiotherapy and nephrectomy.

DNA for the CDR3: TGTGCCAGCAGCCTACCCTCCGGTGGGGACGATACGCAGTATTTT. The encoded protein is CASSLPSGGDDTQYF. The V gene is TRBV7-2, the J gene TRBJ2-3; D may correspond to TRBD1 or TRBD2 (5 bases each). The V gene lost 5 bases and the J gene lost 6 bases, with 18 bases spanning the gap. Per the germline V gene, CDR1 is SGHTA and CDR2 is FQGNSA. This CDR3 comprises 15 residues.